Listed here are 16 T cell receptor beta chains from one sample, sequenced in a study of cytomegalovirus exposure and HLA in healthy donors. Use of 60 Vbeta and 13 Jbeta primers characterized the PCR. The assay was immunoSEQ multiplex PCR, and TCRdb's table has in-frame clones only and misses some. Of under 150,000 clones in the sample, about 63% were seen once. The sequenced sample was PBMCs. The receptors here all came from a man aged 30-40 years in good health and CMV-seropositive.

This clone was counted a few times. The V call is TRBV4-1, the J call TRBJ2-6; TRBD1 agrees at 9 bases. J was trimmed by 0 bases and V by 3 bases; bases with no gene match: 0. The CDR3 consists of 16 residues. Germline CDR1 reads MGHRA; CDR2 reads YSYEKL. CDR3 sequence: CASSQGQGSGANVLTF. For the CDR3, the DNA is TGCGCCAGCAGCCAGGGACAGGGCTCTGGGGCCAACGTCCTGACTTTC.

The gene calls are TRBV18 and TRBJ1-2; D remains ambiguous. This CDR3 has 13 amino acids. Germline values: CDR1 KGHSH, CDR2 LQKENI. Trimming shortened V by 2 bases and J by 5 bases, and 9 bases separated the two germline ends. CDR3 in DNA: TGTGCCAGCTCACCAGACGGAGGGTATGGCTACACCTTC. Protein sequence: CASSPDGGYGYTF.

The count of this clone is one. This chain connects TRBV14 to TRBJ2-3, with 15 nucleotides matching TRBD2. Looked up from germline, CDR1 is SGHDN and CDR2 is FVKESK. The CDR3 has 17 residues. J gave up 4 bases and V 3 bases, and 5 bases lay outside the gene matches. The CDR3 here is CASSQLGLAGGPDTQYF. DNA of the CDR3: TGTGCCAGCAGCCAGTTAGGACTAGCGGGAGGGCCAGATACGCAGTATTTT.

The V and J genes are TRBV4-1 and TRBJ2-6; D remains unclear. The CDR3 runs 16 residues. Germline CDR1 and CDR2: MGHRA and YSYEKL. Trimming stripped 3 bases from V and 1 base from J, with 10 bases between. CDR3 loop: CASSHVPVSGANVLTF. The CDR3 DNA reads as TGCGCCAGCAGCCATGTACCGGTTTCTGGGGCCAACGTCCTGACTTTC.

This clone was recorded only once. The chain carries TRBV5-8 and TRBJ2-7, with a tentative D call TRBD2 (6 bases). The CDR3 covers 13 residues. Germline lookup yields CDR1 SGHTS and CDR2 YDEGEE. Trimming took off 0 bases at V and 3 bases at J, with 7 bases between the two ends. CDR3 bases: TGTGCCAGCAGCTTGGTGGAGGGCTACGAGCAGTACTTC. As protein: CASSLVEGYEQYF. The variable domain in full, with the rest retrieved from reference TRBV5-8 and TRBJ2-7, is EAGVTQSPTHLIKTRGQQATLRCSPISGHTSVYWYQQALGLGLQFLLWYDEGEERNRGNFPPRFSGRQFPNYSSELNVNALELEDSALYLCASSLVEGYEQYFGPGTRLTVT.

CDR3 in DNA: TGCGCCAGCAGCGCGGACGGGACCTACGAGCAGTACTTC. It codes for CASSADGTYEQYF. The V call is TRBV5-1, the J call TRBJ2-7; tentative D call: TRBD2 (5 bases). Germline assignment: CDR1 SGHRS and CDR2 YFSETQ. V lost 4 bases and J lost 2, with 10 bases in between. The CDR3 sequence is 13 residues long.

The rearrangement joins TRBV7-2 to TRBJ2-3, with TRBD1 as a possible D gene (6 bases). CDR3 length: 14 amino acids. V gave up 3 bases and J gave up 6 bases, with 13 bases separating them. Germline CDR1 and CDR2: SGHTA and FQGNSA. The chain's CDR3 is CASSFLGAADTQYF. CDR3 nucleotides: TGTGCCAGCAGCTTCCTGGGGGCGGCGGATACGCAGTATTTT.

The rearrangement joins TRBV15 to TRBJ2-1; 13 bases map to TRBD2. CDR1 and CDR2 (germline): LNHNV, YYDKDF (reference sequence). Unmatched junction bases numbered 17, after V lost 8 bases and J lost 7 bases. This CDR3 has 18 residues. CDR3 DNA: TGTGCCACCGGAGTTGGACTAGCGGGAGAGAGGCTCGCGAATGAGCAGTTCTTC. It yields the protein CATGVGLAGERLANEQFF.

The chain joins TRBV5-8 to TRBJ2-7, with a tentative D call TRBD1 (6 bases). Germline values: CDR1 SGHTS, CDR2 YDEGEE. CDR3 length equals 15 residues. V was clipped by 0 bases and J by 2 bases, with 12 bases between them. This chain's CDR3 is CASSLADRFTYEQYF. Written as DNA, the CDR3 is TGTGCCAGCAGCTTGGCCGACAGGTTTACCTACGAGCAGTACTTC.

The chain carries TRBV5-4 and TRBJ2-1; 9 bases map to TRBD2. This CDR3 has 17 residues. The germline V gene has CDR1 SGHNT and CDR2 YYREEE (reference sequence). V lost 3 bases, J lost 6 bases, and 13 bases stayed unmatched. The DNA of the CDR3 is TGTGCCAGCAGCTCCGCCGGGACTAGCCGTGATCGCAATGAGCAGTTCTTC. Its protein is CASSSAGTSRDRNEQFF.

This clone has just a few counts. The chain joins TRBV15 to TRBJ2-3; 8 positions agree with TRBD2. J was trimmed by 2 bases and V by 4 bases; bases with no gene match: 11. This CDR3 contains 17 residues. Germline CDR1 LNHNV, CDR2 YYDKDF (reference sequence). The CDR3 is CATSTGTSHIHTDTQYF. Here the CDR3 DNA reads TGTGCCACCAGCACCGGGACTAGTCACATCCACACAGATACGCAGTATTTT. Based on the CDR3 plus reference TRBV15 and TRBJ2-3, the full variable domain is DAMVIQNPRYQVTQFGKPVTLSCSQTLNHNVMYWYQQKSSQAPKLLFHYYDKDFNNEADTPDNFQSRRPNTSFCFLDIRSPGLGDTAMYLCATSTGTSHIHTDTQYFGPGTRLTVL.

This clone was detected only once. The V call is TRBV27, the J call TRBJ1-1; D is uncertain. The CDR3 sequence is 13 residues long. The V end was cut by 7 bases, the J end by 0 bases, with 9 bases between. Germline V gene lookup returns CDR1 MNHEY and CDR2 SMNVEV (reference sequence). In nucleotides, the CDR3 is TGTGCCAGCACCCGAGACTTGAACACTGAAGCTTTCTTT. Protein: CASTRDLNTEAFF.

This clone came up a few times. This sequence joins TRBV2 and TRBJ1-1; D remains unclear. The ends were cut back, 5 bases at V and 4 bases at J, with 14 bases in the middle. Germline assignment: CDR1 SNHLY and CDR2 FYNNEI. There are 14 residues in the CDR3. CDR3 region: CASSTVAAATEAFF. The CDR3 bases are TGTGCCAGCAGTACCGTGGCGGCGGCCACTGAAGCTTTCTTT. Together with reference TRBV2 and TRBJ1-1, the CDR3 gives the full variable domain: EPEVTQTPSHQVTQMGQEVILRCVPISNHLYFYWYRQILGQKVEFLVSFYNNEISEKSEIFDDQFSVERPDGSNFTLKIRSTKLEDSAMYFCASSTVAAATEAFFGQGTRLTVV.

This clone has just a few counts. The V call is TRBV5-1, the J call TRBJ1-1, with D maybe TRBD1 (5 bases). Between the trimmed V and J ends, which lost 2 bases and 4 bases, there was a span of 12 bases. CDR1 and CDR2 from the germline V gene are SGHRS and YFSETQ. The CDR3 loop spans 14 amino acids. CDR3 sequence: CASSLLRGGTEAFF. The CDR3 nucleotides read TGCGCCAGCAGCTTATTAAGGGGTGGCACTGAAGCTTTCTTT.

The chain joins TRBV6-4 to TRBJ2-1; the match to TRBD2 covers 10 bases. This CDR3 is 13 amino acids long. CDR1 and CDR2 (germline): MRHNA, SNTAGT. Trimming took 9 bases from V and 5 from J; bases not matched to a gene: 4. In DNA form, the CDR3 reads TGTGCCAGTTCTAGCGGGAGCGACAATGAGCAGTTCTTC. Amino acid sequence: CASSSGSDNEQFF.

Only one count was recorded for this clone. The V and J genes are TRBV7-9 and TRBJ2-7; D is perhaps TRBD1 (5 bases). The germline gives CDR1 SEHNR, CDR2 FQNEAQ (reference sequence). V was clipped by 5 bases and J by 3 bases, with 14 bases between them. The CDR3 runs 14 residues. The CDR3 nucleotides read TGTGCCAGCAGCGTCAGGGTGGGTAGCTACGAGCAGTACTTC. This gives the protein CASSVRVGSYEQYF.